The 29 T cell receptor beta chains below come from one sample, sequenced in a study of preoperative IRX-2 immunotherapy in early breast cancer. Documented treatment: preoperative locoregional IRX-2 cytokine immunotherapy. Profiling relied on immunoSEQ multiplex PCR, and the TCRdb table lists in-frame clones only, not all of them. This sample has 60,000 or so clones, with roughly 95% found just once. Sample collection was performed from a patient treated with IRX-2 immunotherapy. These receptors were taken from a human donor with breast cancer.

The chain recombines TRBV5-8 with TRBJ2-3; the match to TRBD2 covers 13 bases. The CDR3 has 15 residues. After removal of 4 bases from V and 6 bases from J, the junction contained 5 bases not matched to a gene. Germline V CDR1 and CDR2: SGHTS, YDEGEE. CDR3 DNA: TGTGCCAGCAGCACTGGACTAGCGGGGGAGGATACGCAGTATTTT. It yields the protein CASSTGLAGEDTQYF.

The rearrangement links TRBV5-8 to TRBJ1-4, with TRBD1 identical over 9 bases. The trim removed 3 bases at V and 5 bases at J, leaving 5 bases unmatched. The germline gives CDR1 SGHTS, CDR2 YDEGEE. The CDR3 has 15 residues. The chain's CDR3 is CASSSRDRANEKLFF. The CDR3 DNA reads as TGTGCCAGCAGCTCCCGGGACAGGGCAAATGAAAAACTGTTTTTT.

The rearrangement links TRBV7-2 to TRBJ2-5; 9 bases are shared with TRBD2. CDR3 size: 14 residues. With 6 bases clipped from V and 4 bases from J, the junction kept 6 bases outside the gene matches. Looked up from germline, CDR1 is SGHTA and CDR2 is FQGNSA. CDR3 nucleotide sequence: TGTGCCAGCAGTAGCGGGGGAGGGCGAGAGACCCAGTACTTC. As protein: CASSSGGGRETQYF.

J is TRBJ1-1 and V is TRBV29-1, with D uncertain. V was cut by 4 bases and J by 6 bases, with 12 bases left in between. The CDR3 is 12 amino acids. The germline gives CDR1 SQVTM, CDR2 ANQGSEA. CDR3 coding DNA: TGCAGCGTTGTTGGCACTTACTCTGAAGCTTTCTTT. It encodes CSVVGTYSEAFF.

The rearrangement uses TRBV5-4 and TRBJ1-2, with 10 positions matching TRBD1. Trimming at V came to 4 bases and at J to 6 bases, leaving 18 bases not matched to a gene. CDR3 size: 18 residues. The germline V gene encodes CDR1 SGHNT and CDR2 YYREEE (reference sequence). CDR3 sequence (DNA): TGTGCCAGCAGCACACTAATCATCCCGGGACAGGGGTTTAATGGCTACACCTTC. As protein: CASSTLIIPGQGFNGYTF. Full variable domain (remainder filled in from reference TRBV5-4 and TRBJ1-2): ETGVTQSPTHLIKTRGQQVTLRCSSQSGHNTVSWYQQALGQGPQFIFQYYREEENGRGNFPPRFSGLQFPNYSSELNVNALELDDSALYLCASSTLIIPGQGFNGYTFGSGTRLTVV.

The chain is built from TRBV4-1 and TRBJ1-6, with no clear D. CDR3 size: 13 residues. V was cut by 5 bases and J by 7 bases, with 9 bases left in between. Germline CDR1 and CDR2: MGHRA and YSYEKL. The CDR3 loop is CASSDQPNSPLHF. CDR3 DNA: TGCGCCAGCAGCGATCAGCCAAATTCACCCCTCCACTTT.

The genes are TRBV28 and TRBJ2-2; D is possibly TRBD1 or TRBD2 (5 bases each). Germline V CDR1 and CDR2: MDHEN, SYDVKM. Trimming took 8 bases from V and 4 from J, leaving 20 bases between them. This CDR3 contains 16 residues. CDR3 residues: CASQAGARESTGELFF. CDR3 in DNA: TGTGCCAGCCAAGCCGGGGCCCGGGAAAGCACCGGGGAGCTGTTTTTT.

V is TRBV15 and J is TRBJ1-6; 12 bases map to TRBD1. Germline values: CDR1 LNHNV, CDR2 YYDKDF (reference sequence). The CDR3 sequence is 18 residues long. After removal of 3 bases from V and 1 base from J, the junction contained 4 bases not matched to a gene. DNA for the CDR3: TGTGCCACCAGCAGCGGGACAGGGGGCGCGTCCTATAATTCACCCCTCCACTTT. This encodes CATSSGTGGASYNSPLHF.

V usage is TRBV7-3 and J usage is TRBJ2-3; D gene ambiguous. Per germline, CDR1 SGHTA and CDR2 FQGTGA. V lost 2 bases and J 4 bases, leaving 7 bases between the germline ends. The CDR3 is 13 amino acids. CDR3 sequence (DNA): TGTGCCAGCAGCTTAGTTGGGGCAGATACGCAGTATTTT. It translates to CASSLVGADTQYF. Complete variable domain (other parts from reference TRBV7-3 and TRBJ2-3): GAGVSQTPSNKVTEKGKYVELRCDPISGHTALYWYRQSLGQGPEFLIYFQGTGAADDSGLPNDRFFAVRPEGSVSTLKIQRTERGDSAVYLCASSLVGADTQYFGPGTRLTVL.

The chain uses TRBV7-2 and TRBJ2-2; D is ambiguous. Germline V gene lookup returns CDR1 SGHTA and CDR2 FQGNSA. There are 14 residues in the CDR3. V lost 4 bases and J 7 bases, leaving 13 bases between the germline ends. CDR3 region: CASSSDWYFGELFF. CDR3 coding DNA: TGTGCCAGCAGCTCCGACTGGTATTTCGGGGAGCTGTTTTTT.

The V and J genes are TRBV29-1 and TRBJ2-1; 10 nucleotides agree with TRBD2. The CDR3 sequence is 14 residues long. V shed 4 bases and J 4 bases; nucleotides not matched to a gene: 4. Germline V gene data show CDR1 as SQVTM and CDR2 as ANQGSEA. CDR3 sequence: CSVGTSGSYNEQFF. Written as DNA, the CDR3 is TGCAGCGTTGGGACTAGCGGATCTTACAATGAGCAGTTCTTC.

This chain connects TRBV7-6 to TRBJ2-7, with D uncertain. V was trimmed by 5 bases and J by 0 bases, leaving 11 bases between them. Germline CDR1 is SGHVS and CDR2 is FNYEAQ. This CDR3 region has 14 residues. CDR3 in DNA: TGTGCCAGCAGCACCCCGGGTAGCTCCTACGAGCAGTACTTC. This gives the protein CASSTPGSSYEQYF.

The chain is built from TRBV29-1 and TRBJ2-1; D not resolved. The CDR3 runs 12 residues. The germline V and J ends were trimmed by 4 bases and 4 bases, with 8 bases remaining between them. Looked up from germline, CDR1 is SQVTM and CDR2 is ANQGSEA. The CDR3 spells CSVVSSYNEQFF. DNA for the CDR3: TGCAGCGTTGTTTCATCGTACAATGAGCAGTTCTTC.

The count of this clone is one. The J gene is TRBJ2-7, the V gene TRBV6-1; the match to TRBD1 covers 7 bases. This CDR3 comprises 13 residues. The J segment lost 2 bases and the V segment lost 6 bases, leaving 4 bases of the junction unmatched. Germline lookup yields CDR1 MNHNS and CDR2 SASEGT. The DNA of the CDR3 is TGTGCCAGCAGGTCCAGGGGGACCTACGAGCAGTACTTC. Its protein product is CASRSRGTYEQYF.

The rearrangement links TRBV5-1 to TRBJ2-1; 9 bases are a match to TRBD2. This CDR3 contains 15 residues. The junction had 6 bases not matched to a gene; V was cut back by 0 bases and J by 8 bases. CDR1 and CDR2 from the germline V gene are SGHRS and YFSETQ. The CDR3 bases are TGCGCCAGCAGCTTGGATAGCGGGAGTTACGATGAGCAGTTCTTC. Translating it yields CASSLDSGSYDEQFF.

The genes are TRBV12-5 and TRBJ2-1; TRBD1 agrees at 7 bases. Germline V gene data show CDR1 as LGHNT and CDR2 as FRNRAP. Trimming at V came to 3 bases and at J to 13 bases, leaving 6 bases not matched to a gene. CDR3 size: 12 residues. The chain's CDR3 is CASGFQRGPQFF. The CDR3 nucleotides read TGTGCTAGTGGTTTTCAAAGGGGGCCACAGTTCTTC.

The chain has TRBV5-1 and TRBJ2-4, with a possible D match to TRBD2 (6 bases). The CDR3 is 15 residues long. The germline gives CDR1 SGHRS, CDR2 YFSETQ. V dropped 1 base and J dropped 5 bases, with 13 bases sitting between them. The CDR3, as DNA: TGCGCCAGCAGCTTGAGCGGAGGGCCCGAAAACATTCAGTACTTC. This sequence encodes CASSLSGGPENIQYF.

The chain links TRBV30 to TRBJ1-2; TRBD1 is a possible D gene (6 bases). Germline CDR1 and CDR2: GTSNPN and SVGIG (reference sequence). The CDR3 covers 15 residues. The germline V and J ends were trimmed by 0 bases and 5 bases, with 16 bases remaining between them. CDR3 in DNA: TGTGCCTGGAGTGTACTGAGACAGGCCTTATATGGCTACACCTTC. Protein: CAWSVLRQALYGYTF.

This clone has a handful of counts. The V and J genes are TRBV11-2 and TRBJ2-5; D is uncertain. Germline CDR1 SGHAT, CDR2 FQNNGV. V was pared by 2 bases and J by 5 bases, with 15 bases between. The CDR3 sequence is 15 residues long. For the CDR3, the DNA is TGTGCCAGCAGCTTATGGCTATCCGTACGGGAGACCCAGTACTTC. Its protein is CASSLWLSVRETQYF.

CDR3 protein: CASSDRTGADPGANVLTF. The DNA of the CDR3 is TGTGCCAGCAGTGACAGGACTGGGGCGGACCCTGGGGCCAACGTCCTGACTTTC. The chain links TRBV25-1 to TRBJ2-6, with D perhaps matching TRBD1 or TRBD2 (5 bases each). V was cut by 3 bases and J by 2 bases, with 17 bases left in between. Germline-derived CDR1 and CDR2 are MGHDK and SYGVNS. The CDR3 is made up of 18 amino acids.

The genes are TRBV5-1 and TRBJ2-3; D uncertain. V gave up 4 bases and J gave up 1 base, with 4 bases separating them. Germline loops: CDR1 SGHRS, CDR2 YFSETQ. This CDR3 contains 12 residues. CDR3 nucleotides: TGCGCCAGCAGCGGTCGCACAGATACGCAGTATTTT. Amino acid sequence: CASSGRTDTQYF.

The J gene is TRBJ2-7, the V gene TRBV7-2; D ambiguous. Germline V gene data show CDR1 as SGHTA and CDR2 as FQGNSA. The V gene lost 0 bases and the J gene lost 2 bases, with 11 bases spanning the gap. The CDR3 runs to 15 residues. CDR3 amino acids: CASSLALGPPYEQYF. The CDR3 coding sequence is TGTGCCAGCAGCTTAGCGCTCGGGCCTCCCTACGAGCAGTACTTC.

The V gene is TRBV28, the J gene TRBJ2-7; D remains ambiguous. V was cut by 5 bases and J by 6 bases, with 11 bases left in between. There are 12 residues in the CDR3. CDR1 and CDR2 (germline): MDHEN, SYDVKM. CDR3: CASSTYVLEQYF. CDR3 coding DNA: TGTGCCAGCAGTACCTACGTTCTCGAGCAGTACTTC.

The chain has TRBV9 and TRBJ1-3; 9 bases agree with TRBD1. This CDR3 comprises 15 residues. Germline lookup yields CDR1 SGDLS and CDR2 YYNGEE. V was clipped by 3 bases and J by 6 bases; unmatched bases: 7. CDR3 coding DNA: TGTGCCAGCAGCGCAGCCGGGACAGGGAAAAACACCATATATTTT. Translation: CASSAAGTGKNTIYF.

Here the CDR3 DNA reads TGTGCCAGCAGTTTAAAGGGGGACTGGGAGACCCAGTACTTC. This sequence encodes CASSLKGDWETQYF. The V call is TRBV28, the J call TRBJ2-5, with D perhaps TRBD1 or TRBD2 (6 bases each). Trimming left V 2 bases short and J 5 bases short, with 12 bases between. Germline V gives CDR1 MDHEN, CDR2 SYDVKM. The CDR3 is 14 amino acids. The complete variable domain, with remaining parts taken from reference TRBV28 and TRBJ2-5, reads DVKVTQSSRYLVKRTGEKVFLECVQDMDHENMFWYRQDPGLGLRLIYFSYDVKMKEKGDIPEGYSVSREKKERFSLILESASTNQTSMYLCASSLKGDWETQYFGPGTRLLVL.

This sequence joins TRBV27 and TRBJ2-2; D not resolved. Trimming pared 3 bases from V and 5 bases from J, leaving 4 bases between. From germline, CDR1 is MNHEY and CDR2 SMNVEV (reference sequence). This CDR3 has 12 residues. The CDR3 spells CASSLRTGELFF. The DNA of the CDR3 is TGTGCCAGCAGTTTGCGAACCGGGGAGCTGTTTTTT.

V gene TRBV19 combines with J gene TRBJ2-2; 9 positions agree with TRBD2. Germline V CDR1 and CDR2: LNHDA, SQIVND (reference sequence). The V and J ends lost 1 base and 6 bases, in that order; junction bases with no gene match: 3. This CDR3 spans 15 amino acids. The CDR3 nucleotides are TGTGCCAGTAGTATAGGCGGGGGGGCCCCCGGGGAGCTGTTTTTT. Translation gives CASSIGGGAPGELFF.

The chain has TRBV10-3 and TRBJ1-5; D possibly corresponds to TRBD1 (5 bases). Germline assignment: CDR1 ENHRY and CDR2 SYGVKD. The CDR3 sequence is 15 residues long. Trimming left V 2 bases short and J 7 bases short, with 15 bases between. The DNA of the CDR3 is TGTGCCATCAGTGAGACCCTCATAGCAGGGCAGCCCCAGCATTTT. Protein product: CAISETLIAGQPQHF.

The J gene is TRBJ1-1, the V gene TRBV5-1; tentatively, D is TRBD1 (6 bases). Trimming took 7 bases from V and 0 from J, leaving 13 bases between them. The CDR3 spans 14 residues. Germline V gene lookup returns CDR1 SGHRS and CDR2 YFSETQ. The CDR3: CASATGPMNTEAFF. The CDR3 DNA reads as TGCGCCAGCGCGACAGGACCTATGAACACTGAAGCTTTCTTT.